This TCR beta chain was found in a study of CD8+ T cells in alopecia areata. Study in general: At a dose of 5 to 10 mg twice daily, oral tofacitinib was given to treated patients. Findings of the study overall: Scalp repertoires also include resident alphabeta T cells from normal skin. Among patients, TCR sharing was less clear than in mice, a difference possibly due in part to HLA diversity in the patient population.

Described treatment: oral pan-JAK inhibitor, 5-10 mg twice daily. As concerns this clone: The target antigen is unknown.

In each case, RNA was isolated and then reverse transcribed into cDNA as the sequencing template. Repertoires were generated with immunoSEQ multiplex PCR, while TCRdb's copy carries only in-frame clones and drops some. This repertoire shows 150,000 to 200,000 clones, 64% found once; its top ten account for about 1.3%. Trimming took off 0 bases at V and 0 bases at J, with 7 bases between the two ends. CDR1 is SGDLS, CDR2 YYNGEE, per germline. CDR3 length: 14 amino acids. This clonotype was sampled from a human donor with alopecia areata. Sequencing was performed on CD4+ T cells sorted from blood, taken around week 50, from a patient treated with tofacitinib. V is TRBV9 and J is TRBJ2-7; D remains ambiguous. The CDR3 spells CASSVEASSYEQYF. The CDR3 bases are TGTGCCAGCAGCGTAGAGGCTAGCTCCTACGAGCAGTACTTC.